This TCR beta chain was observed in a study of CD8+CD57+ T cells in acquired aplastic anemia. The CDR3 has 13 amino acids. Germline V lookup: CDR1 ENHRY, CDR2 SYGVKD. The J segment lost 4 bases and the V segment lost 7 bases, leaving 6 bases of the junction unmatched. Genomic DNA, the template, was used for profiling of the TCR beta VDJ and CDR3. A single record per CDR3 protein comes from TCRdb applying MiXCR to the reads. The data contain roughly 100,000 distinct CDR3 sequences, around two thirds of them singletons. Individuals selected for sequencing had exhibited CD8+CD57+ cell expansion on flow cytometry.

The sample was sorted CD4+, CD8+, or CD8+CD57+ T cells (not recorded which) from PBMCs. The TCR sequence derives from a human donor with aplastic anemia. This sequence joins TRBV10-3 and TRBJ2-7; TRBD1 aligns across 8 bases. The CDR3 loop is CAINTGGMYEQYF. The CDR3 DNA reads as TGTGCCATCAACACAGGGGGAATGTACGAGCAGTACTTC.